Below, 10 T cell receptor beta chains from the same sample are listed, as sequenced in a study of metastatic and nonmetastatic thyroid tumors. TCRdb reassembled clones from the PCR reads with MiXCR. Of about 15,000 clones listed, around 3.8% are singletons. Patients were all untreated before their thyroid surgery. Material: tumor tissue. The receptors come from a female donor with papillary thyroid cancer or a benign thyroid nodule (not recorded which). Some clones in this sample may be carry-over from other donors' samples.

V usage is TRBV27 and J usage is TRBJ2-1; D is unresolved. Looked up from germline, CDR1 is MNHEY and CDR2 is SMNVEV (reference sequence). The CDR3 extends over 17 amino acids. V lost 4 bases and J 0 bases, leaving 16 bases between the germline ends. CDR3 amino acids: CASSSRRKGSSYNEQFF. The CDR3 DNA reads as TGTGCCAGCAGTTCCCGCCGCAAGGGAAGCTCCTACAATGAGCAGTTCTTC.

This clone was counted a few times. The chain joins TRBV28 to TRBJ2-3; D unclear. The CDR3 totals 14 residues. Germline V lookup: CDR1 MDHEN, CDR2 SYDVKM. V was trimmed by 2 bases and J by 1 base, leaving 7 bases between them. The CDR3 DNA follows: TGTGCCAGCAGTTTACCCCTCGGCACAGATACGCAGTATTTT. It encodes CASSLPLGTDTQYF.

Only a few counts were recorded for this clone. The V and J genes are TRBV28 and TRBJ1-5, with TRBD1 matching over 9 bases. The CDR3 runs 15 residues. Trimming at V came to 6 bases and at J to 3 bases, leaving 6 bases not matched to a gene. Germline CDR1 reads MDHEN; CDR2 reads SYDVKM. This CDR3 reads CASSLGQGLNQPQHF. CDR3 nucleotide sequence: TGTGCCAGCAGCCTGGGACAGGGTCTCAATCAGCCCCAGCATTTT.

The chain is built from TRBV20-1 and TRBJ2-2; tentatively, D is TRBD2 (6 bases). Trimming left V 5 bases short and J 1 base short, with 11 bases between. The CDR3 sequence is 14 residues long. CDR1 is DFQATT and CDR2 is SNEGSKA in the germline V gene (reference sequence). The CDR3 coding sequence is TGCAGTGCTTGGGACTTCGAGAACACCGGGGAGCTGTTTTTT. Its translation: CSAWDFENTGELFF.

V gene TRBV6-1 combines with J gene TRBJ2-7; TRBD2 might be the D (7 bases). Trimming cost V 6 bases and J 2 bases, with 17 bases left between them. Germline V gene lookup returns CDR1 MNHNS and CDR2 SASEGT. There are 15 residues in the CDR3. CDR3 loop: CASSPGRGGPYEQYF. The CDR3 bases are TGTGCCAGCAGCCCCGGTAGGGGGGGCCCCTACGAGCAGTACTTC.

This clone appeared a few times. One end of the junction does not line up with germline, which may come from a read error. This chain connects TRBV6-5 to TRBJ1-6; D is unclear. The V gene's germline CDR1 is MNHEY and CDR2 SVGAGI. The CDR3 runs to 12 residues. The CDR3 nucleotides are TGTTCCAGCAGTTACGAAGGGTCACCCCTCCACTTT. This translates into CSSSYEGSPLHF.

This clone was picked up a small number of times. The chain combines TRBV19 with TRBJ1-3, with D uncertain. This CDR3 is built from 13 residues. CDR1 is LNHDA, CDR2 SQIVND, per germline (reference sequence). V was clipped by 4 bases and J by 0 bases, with 4 bases between them. The CDR3 nucleotides read TGTGCCAGTAGTAGTCGCTCTGGAAACACCATATATTTT. This sequence encodes CASSSRSGNTIYF.

This clone showed up just a few times. The rearrangement links TRBV9 to TRBJ2-3; perhaps TRBD2 as D (6 bases). This CDR3 has 15 residues. V lost 0 bases, J lost 2 bases, and 10 bases lay in between. Germline V gene lookup returns CDR1 SGDLS and CDR2 YYNGEE. The CDR3 spells CASSVGTTITDTQYF. The CDR3 DNA sequence: TGTGCCAGCAGCGTAGGGACTACCATCACAGATACGCAGTATTTT.

This clone was detected a few times. The chain employs TRBV6-2 or TRBV6-3 and TRBJ1-1; 11 bases are a match to TRBD1. After removal of 5 bases from V and 2 bases from J, the junction contained 4 bases not matched to a gene. Per germline, CDR1 MNHEY and CDR2 SVGEGT. The CDR3 is 15 amino acids. The CDR3: CASSRTGGANTEAFF. The CDR3 DNA is TGTGCCAGCAGTCGGACAGGGGGCGCTAACACTGAAGCTTTCTTT.

The J gene is TRBJ2-3, the V gene TRBV4-1; D is undetermined. The germline CDR1 and CDR2 sequences are MGHRA and YSYEKL. CDR3 length: 14 amino acids. V shed 4 bases and J shed 1 base, with 9 bases lying between them. CDR3 protein: CASSPAAGTDTQYF. CDR3 sequence (DNA): TGCGCCAGCAGCCCGGCAGCAGGCACAGATACGCAGTATTTT.